What follows are 28 T cell receptor beta chains derived from one specimen sequenced in a study of T cell responses to AZD1222 COVID-19 vaccine. Only in-frame clones appear in the TCRdb table, and some are missing; sequencing was by immunoSEQ multiplex PCR. Of over 75,000 clones listed, 70% to 90% are singletons. Sequenced here: peripheral blood, sampled 28 days after the second AZD1222 dose. These receptors came from an adult who received the AZD1222 COVID-19 vaccine.

The rearrangement uses TRBV4-1 and TRBJ2-7; D is ambiguous. Looked up from germline, CDR1 is MGHRA and CDR2 is YSYEKL. CDR3 length: 13 residues. V lost 0 bases and J lost 3, with 6 bases in between. The CDR3 DNA reads TGCGCCAGCAGCCAAGATTTCAGCTACGAGCAGTACTTC. Translation: CASSQDFSYEQYF.

The rearrangement links TRBV20-1 to TRBJ1-2, with D possibly being TRBD1 (5 bases). This CDR3 has 11 amino acids. The V gene lost 7 bases and the J gene lost 8 bases, with 14 bases spanning the gap. Germline V CDR1 and CDR2: DFQATT, SNEGSKA (reference sequence). In DNA, the CDR3 is TGCAGTGGGGTACCAGGGCGAGGCTACACCTTC. It specifies CSGVPGRGYTF.

This rearrangement joins TRBV7-7 to TRBJ2-2, with D perhaps matching TRBD1 or TRBD2 (6 bases each). The CDR3 is made up of 18 amino acids. The germline V gene encodes CDR1 SSHAT and CDR2 FNYEAQ (reference sequence). Trimming pared 1 base from V and 3 bases from J, leaving 18 bases between. The CDR3 loop is CASSLGPGRRGDTGELFF. DNA of the CDR3: TGTGCCAGCAGCTTAGGACCGGGACGAAGGGGGGACACCGGGGAGCTGTTTTTT.

Only one count was recorded for this clone. This rearrangement joins TRBV3-1 (or the pseudogene TRBV3-2) to TRBJ2-7; possibly TRBD2 for D (5 bases). Trimming took off 1 base at V and 7 bases at J, with 11 bases between the two ends. Germline CDR1 is LGHDT and CDR2 is YNNKEL (reference sequence). The CDR3 loop spans 13 amino acids. The CDR3 DNA sequence: TGTGCCAGCAGCCAAGCCGGGATCCAAGAGCAGTACTTC. Residues: CASSQAGIQEQYF.

This chain links TRBV4-2 with TRBJ2-1; 8 bases line up with TRBD1. The trim removed 1 base at V and 6 bases at J, leaving 8 bases unmatched. This CDR3 has 16 residues. Germline V gene data show CDR1 as LGHNA and CDR2 as YNFKEQ. The CDR3 loop is CASSQVAGQGTNEQFF. In nucleotides, the CDR3 is TGTGCCAGCAGCCAAGTGGCCGGACAGGGTACCAATGAGCAGTTCTTC.

The chain has TRBV5-6 and TRBJ1-5; no clear D gene. CDR1 is SGHDT, CDR2 YYEEEE, per germline. This CDR3 is 16 amino acids long. Trimming took 3 bases from V and 5 from J, leaving 18 bases between them. The DNA for the CDR3 is TGTGCCAGCAGCTCCTCTAGGAGGGAATACGATCAGCCCCAGCATTTT. This gives the protein CASSSSRREYDQPQHF.

This clone has only a few counts. The rearrangement links TRBV11-2 to TRBJ1-1; 7 bases match TRBD1. V trimming: 4 bases; J trimming: 2 bases; junction bases outside the gene matches: 7. Germline V gene sequence: CDR1 SGHAT, CDR2 FQNNGV. This CDR3 spans 15 amino acids. For the CDR3, the DNA is TGTGCCAGCAGCTCCCTGACAGGGTCAAACACTGAAGCTTTCTTT. Its protein is CASSSLTGSNTEAFF. The variable domain in full, with the rest retrieved from reference TRBV11-2 and TRBJ1-1, is EAGVAQSPRYKIIEKRQSVAFWCNPISGHATLYWYQQILGQGPKLLIQFQNNGVVDDSQLPKDRFSAERLKGVDSTLKIQPAKLEDSAVYLCASSSLTGSNTEAFFGQGTRLTVV.

The chain has TRBV21-1 and TRBJ1-4; the table's D call TRBD1 went unverified against the DNA. TRBV21-1 is a pseudogene. This CDR3 has 16 amino acids. CDR3 sequence: CASCPAYGTANEKLFF. The DNA for the CDR3 is TGTGCCAGCTGCCCCGCTTACGGGACAGCTAATGAAAAACTGTTTTTT.

This sequence joins TRBV5-1 and TRBJ2-3; 9 positions match TRBD2. Germline CDR1 and CDR2: SGHRS and YFSETQ. Trimming at V came to 4 bases and at J to 0 bases, leaving 6 bases not matched to a gene. This CDR3 has 16 residues. CDR3 DNA: TGCGCCAGCAGCCCCGAGCGGGAGGCCAGCACAGATACGCAGTATTTT. This sequence encodes CASSPEREASTDTQYF. The whole variable domain, filled in from reference TRBV5-1 and TRBJ2-3, reads KAGVTQTPRYLIKTRGQQVTLSCSPISGHRSVSWYQQTPGQGLQFLFEYFSETQRNKGNFPGRFSGRQFSNSRSEMNVSTLELGDSALYLCASSPEREASTDTQYFGPGTRLTVL.

This clone was found a few times. CDR3 sequence reads: CASMGRPSNYGYTF. The CDR3, as DNA: TGTGCCAGCATGGGGCGGCCCTCTAACTATGGCTACACCTTC. V is TRBV28 and J is TRBJ1-2, with D possibly being TRBD1 (5 bases). Trimming removed 7 bases at V and 0 bases at J, with 12 bases between. This CDR3 has 14 residues. Looked up from germline, CDR1 is MDHEN and CDR2 is SYDVKM.

This clone was picked up a small number of times. The rearrangement joins TRBV18 to TRBJ1-2; tentative D call: TRBD1 (5 bases). The germline V gene has CDR1 KGHSH and CDR2 LQKENI. The CDR3 runs 15 residues. V lost 6 bases and J 4 bases, leaving 18 bases between the germline ends. CDR3 sequence: CASSPPPGGVYGYTF. The CDR3 nucleotides are TGTGCCAGCTCGCCGCCGCCCGGGGGAGTCTATGGCTACACCTTC.

This clone was picked up one time. The chain recombines TRBV29-1 with TRBJ1-5; no clear D gene. Germline V CDR1 and CDR2: SQVTM, ANQGSEA. The germline V and J ends were trimmed by 4 bases and 1 base, with 11 bases remaining between them. CDR3 length equals 14 residues. The CDR3, as DNA: TGCAGCGTTGCGTCGGGCGGGAGCAATCAGCCCCAGCATTTT. This encodes CSVASGGSNQPQHF.

The rearrangement links TRBV18 to TRBJ1-4, with a weak D call TRBD1 (5 bases). This CDR3 has 17 amino acids. Germline CDR1 is KGHSH and CDR2 is LQKENI. V dropped 0 bases and J dropped 0 bases, with 11 bases sitting between them. The CDR3 DNA reads TGTGCCAGCTCACCACCGGGGGACGCGGCAACTAATGAAAAACTGTTTTTT. This gives the protein CASSPPGDAATNEKLFF.

This clone was observed once. This chain links TRBV18 with TRBJ1-5, with TRBD1 matching 7 bases. This CDR3 is built from 16 residues. Germline CDR1 KGHSH, CDR2 LQKENI. Trimming removed 0 bases from V and 4 bases from J; junction bases left unmatched: 6. The CDR3 nucleotides read TGTGCCAGCTCACCACCCGCGGCCAGGGGGAATCAGCCCCAGCATTTT. Translation gives CASSPPAARGNQPQHF.

V and J are TRBV28 and TRBJ2-5, with D tentatively TRBD1 or TRBD2 (6 bases each). The CDR3 consists of 14 residues. The V and J ends lost 3 bases and 5 bases respectively, with 13 bases between them. Germline V gene data show CDR1 as MDHEN and CDR2 as SYDVKM. In nucleotides, the CDR3 is TGTGCCAGCAGTTTCACGGGGGCTGGGGAGACCCAGTACTTC. This encodes CASSFTGAGETQYF.

The chain has TRBV19 and TRBJ1-4; unclear D gene. The CDR3 loop spans 14 amino acids. Trimming shortened V by 4 bases and J by 2 bases, and 8 bases separated the two germline ends. The V gene's germline CDR1 is LNHDA and CDR2 SQIVND (reference sequence). The CDR3 sequence is CASSKRRTNEKLFF. The CDR3 nucleotides are TGTGCCAGTAGTAAGAGGAGGACTAATGAAAAACTGTTTTTT. The full variable domain, with the rest looked up from reference TRBV19 and TRBJ1-4, is DGGITQSPKYLFRKEGQNVTLSCEQNLNHDAMYWYRQDPGQGLRLIYYSQIVNDFQKGDIAEGYSVSREKKESFPLTVTSAQKNPTAFYLCASSKRRTNEKLFFGSGTQLSVL.

The J gene is TRBJ2-1, the V gene TRBV14; a weak D match, TRBD1 (5 bases). CDR1 is SGHDN, CDR2 FVKESK, per germline. CDR3 length: 15 amino acids. Trimming removed 5 bases at V and 6 bases at J, with 17 bases between. CDR3 loop: CASSFQWGGGNEQFF. The CDR3 nucleotides are TGTGCCAGCAGCTTCCAATGGGGCGGTGGCAATGAGCAGTTCTTC.

The CDR3 sequence: CASSLQGQPFTEAFF. The CDR3 DNA reads TGTGCCAGTAGTCTCCAGGGACAGCCGTTCACTGAAGCTTTCTTT. The chain carries TRBV19 and TRBJ1-1, with 7 bases lining up with TRBD1. V lost 5 bases to trimming and J lost 4 bases; unmatched junction nucleotides: 10. The length of the CDR3 is 15 residues. Germline V lookup: CDR1 LNHDA, CDR2 SQIVND (reference sequence).

J is TRBJ2-3 and V is TRBV28, with 11 bases aligning to TRBD2. The CDR3 spans 15 residues. In germline, CDR1 is MDHEN, CDR2 SYDVKM. The V gene end was trimmed by 6 bases and the J gene end by 2 bases; junction bases not matched to a gene: 4. Here the CDR3 reads CASRRLAGTTDTQYF. CDR3 DNA sequence: TGTGCCAGCAGACGACTAGCGGGAACCACAGATACGCAGTATTTT.

J is TRBJ2-1 and V is TRBV7-3; D gene uncertain. CDR3 length equals 15 residues. The V gene's germline CDR1 is SGHTA and CDR2 FQGTGA. V gave up 2 bases and J gave up 4 bases, with 12 bases separating them. In nucleotides, the CDR3 is TGTGCCAGCAGCTTATGGTCCGGGTCTTACAATGAGCAGTTCTTC. This translates into CASSLWSGSYNEQFF.

The chain carries TRBV28 and TRBJ1-4, with D possibly being TRBD1 (5 bases). The V end lost 6 bases, the J end lost 8 bases, and 16 bases lay between the germline ends. The germline V gene encodes CDR1 MDHEN and CDR2 SYDVKM. CDR3 size: 14 residues. The chain's CDR3 is CASSPPGTGEKLFF. CDR3 nucleotides: TGTGCCAGCAGCCCCCCCGGGACGGGCGAAAAACTGTTTTTT.

This clone has only a few counts. This chain links TRBV2 with TRBJ1-6; tentative D call: TRBD1 (5 bases). Per germline, CDR1 SNHLY and CDR2 FYNNEI. Trimming shortened V by 4 bases and J by 6 bases, and 16 bases separated the two germline ends. CDR3 length: 16 residues. The CDR3 DNA is TGTGCCAGCAGTGTTACCGATTCAGGGAGTAATTCACCCCTCCACTTT. Translation gives CASSVTDSGSNSPLHF.

The chain recombines TRBV29-1 with TRBJ2-4; a weak D match, TRBD1 (6 bases). CDR3 length: 15 residues. Trimming removed 0 bases from V and 6 bases from J, with 15 bases in between. CDR1 and CDR2 from the germline V gene are SQVTM and ANQGSEA. DNA of the CDR3: TGCAGCGTTGAAGATCGTCTGGGGGCAATAAACATTCAGTACTTC. This translates into CSVEDRLGAINIQYF.

This chain connects TRBV19 to TRBJ1-2; D perhaps matches TRBD1 (6 bases). With 4 bases removed from V and 3 bases from J, the gap between germline ends came to 12 bases. This CDR3 has 14 amino acids. CDR1 and CDR2 from the germline V gene are LNHDA and SQIVND (reference sequence). The CDR3 here is CASSKWEGDYGYTF. CDR3 DNA: TGTGCCAGTAGTAAATGGGAGGGGGACTATGGCTACACCTTC. The full variable domain, with the rest looked up from reference TRBV19 and TRBJ1-2, is DGGITQSPKYLFRKEGQNVTLSCEQNLNHDAMYWYRQDPGQGLRLIYYSQIVNDFQKGDIAEGYSVSREKKESFPLTVTSAQKNPTAFYLCASSKWEGDYGYTFGSGTRLTVV.

V usage is TRBV4-1 and J usage is TRBJ2-7; D tentatively reads TRBD1 or TRBD2 (6 bases each). Per germline, CDR1 MGHRA and CDR2 YSYEKL. The CDR3 has 17 residues. The V gene lost 4 bases and the J gene lost 0 bases, with 19 bases spanning the gap. CDR3 DNA sequence: TGCGCCAGCAGCCGTGAGGGGGGACGGAGCAGCTCCTACGAGCAGTACTTC. This translates into CASSREGGRSSSYEQYF.

This chain links TRBV12-3 or TRBV12-4 with TRBJ1-3; D ambiguous. The V gene lost 7 bases and the J gene lost 7 bases, with 11 bases spanning the gap. This CDR3 has 12 residues. The DNA of the CDR3 is TGTGCCAGCACTTTCGACCCTAACACCATATATTTT. It yields the protein CASTFDPNTIYF.

This clone was picked up a small number of times. This sequence joins TRBV27 and TRBJ2-1; weak D call: TRBD2 (5 bases). The CDR3 runs to 15 residues. V lost 5 bases, J lost 6 bases, and 17 bases lay in between. CDR1 is MNHEY, CDR2 SMNVEV, per germline (reference sequence). The DNA of the CDR3 is TGTGCCAGCAGTCCTAGGCCTAGTGCGGGCAATGAGCAGTTCTTC. Protein product: CASSPRPSAGNEQFF.

This clone showed up just once. The chain links TRBV28 to TRBJ1-4; maybe TRBD1 (6 bases). This CDR3 spans 17 amino acids. Germline CDR1 MDHEN, CDR2 SYDVKM. V lost 3 bases to trimming and J lost 15 bases, with 29 bases between them. The CDR3 is CASSFTGSLLSGKTVFF. CDR3 DNA: TGTGCCAGCAGTTTCACAGGGAGTTTGCTCTCTGGAAAAACGGTGTTTTTT.